This TCR beta chain was found in a study of blood T cell repertoires in COVID-19. On the study more broadly: The origin of the acute and convalescent COVID-19 samples was the United States, Italy and Spain. Sample material is recorded as cDNA or gDNA derived from T cells, B-cell-depleted T cells, or PBMCs.

There are 13 residues in the CDR3. V shed 4 bases and J 2 bases; nucleotides not matched to a gene: 1. Looked up from germline, CDR1 is LNHDA and CDR2 is SQIVND (reference sequence). Authors' analysis steps: Counts of nucleated cells, estimated from reference gene primer amplification, were obtained. Clones were sequenced by immunoSEQ multiplex PCR, and TCRdb holds only the in-frame ones, with some missing. The V and J calls and clone size were taken over from that table, and D and trimming were inferred from the DNA. This table has around 260,000 clones, 84% appearing once. The receptor was derived from a man between 60 and 75 years old with acute or convalescent COVID-19. Sequencing was done on a sample of peripheral blood. The chain has TRBV19 and TRBJ1-2; TRBD1 agrees at 7 bases. CDR3: CASSRDRNYGYTF. The DNA of the CDR3 is TGTGCCAGTAGTAGGGACAGAAACTATGGCTACACCTTC.